This entry describes one TCR beta chain. Original processing notes: Amplification of reference gene primers was used by the study to estimate nucleated cell counts. TCRdb's table, derived via immunoSEQ multiplex PCR, lists solely in-frame clones and lacks some. Clone size and the V and J calls come from that table; the DNA yielded D and trimming. Here the sample spans over 400,000 clones, roughly 89% being singletons. The CDR3 loop spans 15 amino acids. Germline assignment: CDR1 LNHDA and CDR2 SQIVND (reference sequence). The V gene lost 6 bases and the J gene lost 4 bases, with 18 bases spanning the gap. While infection was still active, Seattle patients were enrolled and then followed longitudinally. The entry originates in a study of blood T cell repertoires in COVID-19. Study-wide background: Sources were T cells, B-cell-depleted T cells, or PBMCs; the material itself was cDNA or gDNA.

The J gene is TRBJ1-2, the V gene TRBV19; TRBD1 is a possible D gene (5 bases). The source of this sequence is a woman in her forties or fifties with COVID-19, enrolled during active disease. Source material: peripheral blood. For the CDR3, the DNA is TGTGCCAGTAGGACGAAGGCGGGACCCGGCTATGGCTACACCTTC. It is translated as CASRTKAGPGYGYTF.